Listed here are 10 T cell receptor beta chains from one sample, sequenced in a study of cytomegalovirus exposure and HLA in healthy donors. The PCR ran on 60 Vbeta and 13 Jbeta primers. This table comes from immunoSEQ multiplex PCR, and its TCRdb copy is limited to in-frame clones, with some not included. The data hold 150,000 to 200,000 clones, with more than 65% observed a single time. The material sequenced was PBMCs. The receptors originated from a man younger than 35 in good health and CMV-seropositive.

CDR3 in amino acids: CASSLRTSGTDTQYF. The CDR3 DNA follows: TGTGCCAGCAGCTTAAGGACTAGCGGCACAGATACGCAGTATTTT. This sequence joins TRBV7-9 and TRBJ2-3; 9 bases line up with TRBD2. The V segment lost 2 bases and the J segment 1 base; nucleotides outside the gene matches: 1. This CDR3 has 15 amino acids. Looked up from germline, CDR1 is SEHNR and CDR2 is FQNEAQ (reference sequence).

CDR3 DNA: TGTGCCAGTAGTATACGGGAGAGCACAGATACGCAGTATTTT. Translating gives CASSIRESTDTQYF. This chain uses TRBV19 with TRBJ2-3, with D possibly being TRBD2 (6 bases). Germline loops: CDR1 LNHDA, CDR2 SQIVND (reference sequence). The germline V and J ends were trimmed by 2 bases and 0 bases, with 6 bases remaining between them. This CDR3 is 14 amino acids long.

The chain links TRBV7-2 to TRBJ1-5; TRBD1 matches at 9 bases. The V and J ends lost 6 bases and 0 bases, in that order; junction bases with no gene match: 9. Germline V CDR1 and CDR2: SGHTA, FQGNSA. The length of the CDR3 is 17 residues. The DNA of the CDR3 is TGTGCCAGCAGTTTCTCCGGGACAGGGACTAGCAATCAGCCCCAGCATTTT. Protein product: CASSFSGTGTSNQPQHF.

Turning to this clone: At one boundary the junction diverges from the germline segment, which might be a read error. The chain couples TRBV7-7 to TRBJ2-3, with TRBD2 matching 9 bases. The CDR3 has 15 residues. In germline, CDR1 is SSHAT, CDR2 FNYEAQ (reference sequence). In nucleotides, the CDR3 is TGTGCTAGCAGCTTAGCGGGAGAGAGCACAGATACGCAGTATTTT. This sequence encodes CASSLAGESTDTQYF. Filled out from reference TRBV7-7 and TRBJ2-3, the complete variable domain reads GAGVSQSPRYKVTKRGQDVTLRCDPISSHATLYWYQQALGQGPEFLTYFNYEAQPDKSGLPSDRFSAERPEGSISTLTIQRTEQRDSAMYRCASSLAGESTDTQYFGPGTRLTVL.

This CDR3 reads CASSHYSNQPQHF. The CDR3 DNA reads TGTGCCAGCAGTCACTATAGCAATCAGCCCCAGCATTTT. The chain carries TRBV28 and TRBJ1-5; D unclear. Germline CDR1 MDHEN, CDR2 SYDVKM. This CDR3 spans 13 amino acids. Trimming took 5 bases from V and 0 from J, leaving 5 bases between them.

V usage is TRBV4-2 and J usage is TRBJ1-4, with D hard to call. The germline V gene has CDR1 LGHNA and CDR2 YNFKEQ. This CDR3 region has 14 residues. V was pared by 0 bases and J by 8 bases, with 10 bases between. The CDR3 region is CASSQDVTREKLFF. The CDR3 nucleotides are TGTGCCAGCAGCCAAGATGTGACCAGGGAAAAACTGTTTTTT.

The rearrangement links TRBV28 to TRBJ2-1; D is ambiguous. This CDR3 spans 14 amino acids. V was trimmed by 3 bases and J by 0 bases, leaving 6 bases between them. Germline V gene sequence: CDR1 MDHEN, CDR2 SYDVKM. This chain's CDR3 is CASSFDNSYNEQFF. For the CDR3, the DNA is TGTGCCAGCAGTTTCGACAACTCCTACAATGAGCAGTTCTTC.

This clone occurred a few times. This chain joins TRBV28 and TRBJ2-3, with 11 bases that match TRBD2. Unmatched junction bases numbered 11, after V lost 5 bases and J lost 4 bases. The CDR3 contains 17 residues. Germline values: CDR1 MDHEN, CDR2 SYDVKM. The CDR3, as DNA: TGTGCCAGCAGTCCACTTACGACTAGCGGGGATTCAGATACGCAGTATTTT. Its protein is CASSPLTTSGDSDTQYF.

At least ten counts were recorded for this clone. The chain carries TRBV7-9 and TRBJ1-4, with D possibly TRBD1 on 6 matching bases. From germline, CDR1 is SEHNR and CDR2 FQNEAQ (reference sequence). The V end was cut by 4 bases, the J end by 8 bases, with 17 bases between. The CDR3 runs to 15 residues. CDR3 in DNA: TGTGCCAGCAGCTACGGCCCCGGGACACAGGAAAAACTGTTTTTT. It codes for CASSYGPGTQEKLFF. Variable domain in full (rest from reference TRBV7-9 and TRBJ1-4): DTGVSQNPRHKITKRGQNVTFRCDPISEHNRLYWYRQTLGQGPEFLTYFQNEAQLEKSRLLSDRFSAERPKGSFSTLEIQRTEQGDSAMYLCASSYGPGTQEKLFFGSGTQLSVL.

J is TRBJ2-7 and V is TRBV6-1, with TRBD2 identical over 9 bases. The trim removed 3 bases at V and 4 bases at J, leaving 7 bases unmatched. In germline, CDR1 is MNHNS, CDR2 SASEGT. The CDR3 has 15 residues. The CDR3 DNA sequence: TGTGCCAGCAGTGAGGGGCGGGAGGGCCGGTACGAGCAGTACGTC. It yields the protein CASSEGREGRYEQYV.